Listed here are 27 T cell receptor beta chains from one sample, sequenced in a study of long-term antiretroviral therapy in people with HIV. An immunoSEQ assay, version v3.0, was performed at survey level. The repertoire was sequenced with immunoSEQ multiplex PCR; TCRdb's copy has only in-frame clones and lacks some. The table records about 39,000 clones, approximately 87% of them present only once. Sequencing used unsorted PBMCs, obtained 1.2 years after starting antiretroviral therapy. These receptors were obtained from a woman between 50 and 59 years old with HIV.

V and J are TRBV7-9 and TRBJ2-7; D not certain. This CDR3 is 17 amino acids long. The V and J ends lost 1 base and 2 bases respectively, with 18 bases between them. Germline assignment: CDR1 SEHNR and CDR2 FQNEAQ (reference sequence). In DNA, the CDR3 is TGTGCCAGCAGCTTAGACCTCGGACCCGGTGCAACCTACGAGCAGTACTTC. This codes for CASSLDLGPGATYEQYF.

V and J are TRBV10-3 and TRBJ2-7; perhaps TRBD1 as D (5 bases). V was pared by 4 bases and J by 0 bases, with 13 bases between. The CDR3 is 15 amino acids. Germline CDR1 is ENHRY and CDR2 is SYGVKD. This chain's CDR3 is CAISGGPSSSYEQYF. CDR3 bases: TGTGCCATCAGTGGGGGCCCTTCAAGCTCCTACGAGCAGTACTTC.

This chain connects TRBV5-1 to TRBJ2-6; D possibly corresponds to TRBD1 (7 bases). CDR1 is SGHRS and CDR2 is YFSETQ in the germline V gene. Trimming cost V 3 bases and J 4 bases, with 20 bases left between them. There are 18 residues in the CDR3. The CDR3 region is CASSSRGTTSPGANVLTF. The CDR3 region has the DNA TGCGCCAGCAGCTCCAGGGGGACAACTAGCCCGGGGGCCAACGTCCTGACTTTC.

The genes are TRBV7-3 and TRBJ2-7, with D possibly matching TRBD1 (5 bases). Germline lookup yields CDR1 SGHTA and CDR2 FQGTGA. The CDR3 is 14 amino acids. Trimming pared 1 base from V and 2 bases from J, leaving 9 bases between. Here the CDR3 DNA reads TGTGCCAGCAGCTTAAGGCAGGGTCCCTACGAGCAGTACTTC. It yields the protein CASSLRQGPYEQYF. Combining the CDR3 with reference TRBV7-3 and TRBJ2-7 gives the whole variable domain GAGVSQTPSNKVTEKGKYVELRCDPISGHTALYWYRQSLGQGPEFLIYFQGTGAADDSGLPNDRFFAVRPEGSVSTLKIQRTERGDSAVYLCASSLRQGPYEQYFGPGTRLTVT.

The gene calls are TRBV2 and TRBJ1-4; 9 bases align to TRBD1. Germline CDR1 is SNHLY and CDR2 is FYNNEI. The ends lost 6 bases at V and 8 bases at J; junction bases unmatched: 7. This CDR3 is built from 14 residues. The CDR3 DNA reads as TGTGCCAGCAGCTTGGGACAGGGCAGAGAAAAACTGTTTTTT. Translated: CASSLGQGREKLFF.

The chain employs TRBV19 and TRBJ2-2; 8 nucleotides agree with TRBD1. The CDR3 has 18 residues. Germline values: CDR1 LNHDA, CDR2 SQIVND (reference sequence). Losses at the gene ends were 4 bases for V and 0 bases for J; bases not matched to a gene: 10. Here the CDR3 reads CASSKGQGGLSNTGELFF. The CDR3 DNA reads TGTGCCAGTAGTAAAGGACAGGGCGGACTTTCGAACACCGGGGAGCTGTTTTTT.

The rearrangement joins TRBV13 to TRBJ2-5, with 9 bases matching TRBD2. V was pared by 5 bases and J by 7 bases, with 17 bases of the junction left unmatched. Germline V gene sequence: CDR1 PRHDT, CDR2 FYEKMQ (reference sequence). CDR3 length: 17 amino acids. CDR3 in DNA: TGTGCCAGCAGCACAAGGTCCGGCGGGGGGGCGATTGGGACCCAGTACTTC. The encoded protein is CASSTRSGGGAIGTQYF.

The V and J genes are TRBV6-1 and TRBJ1-5; TRBD1 agrees at 10 bases. Trimming at V came to 3 bases and at J to 5 bases, leaving 13 bases not matched to a gene. The CDR3 is 18 residues long. Germline V lookup: CDR1 MNHNS, CDR2 SASEGT. As DNA, the CDR3 is TGTGCCAGCAGTGATAGCCCAAGGACAGGGGGTTTAGATCAGCCCCAGCATTTT. Its protein product is CASSDSPRTGGLDQPQHF.

This clone was seen once. The chain is built from TRBV4-1 and TRBJ2-7, with 7 bases matching TRBD1. Per the germline V gene, CDR1 is MGHRA and CDR2 is YSYEKL. The CDR3 extends over 16 amino acids. V lost 1 base to trimming and J lost 3 bases; unmatched junction nucleotides: 9. The CDR3 region is CASSQGVGDSSYEQYF. CDR3 nucleotides: TGCGCCAGCAGCCAAGGGGTGGGGGACAGTAGCTACGAGCAGTACTTC.

The chain combines TRBV29-1 with TRBJ2-7, with D perhaps TRBD2 (7 bases). Germline V gives CDR1 SQVTM, CDR2 ANQGSEA. V gave up 4 bases and J gave up 2 bases, with 12 bases separating them. The CDR3 is 13 residues long. The CDR3 nucleotides are TGCAGCGTTGGGGGGGGCGATGCCTACGAGCAGTACTTC. Amino acids: CSVGGGDAYEQYF.

The rearrangement uses TRBV6-1 and TRBJ2-2; 7 bases are a match to TRBD1. V lost 2 bases to trimming and J lost 4 bases; unmatched junction nucleotides: 4. This CDR3 is 15 amino acids long. The germline gives CDR1 MNHNS, CDR2 SASEGT. This CDR3 reads CASSESQGSTGELFF. The CDR3 DNA is TGTGCCAGCAGTGAATCACAGGGGAGCACCGGGGAGCTGTTTTTT.

The chain employs TRBV4-1 and TRBJ2-3; 8 bases match TRBD1. The CDR3 length is 21 residues. CDR1 is MGHRA, CDR2 YSYEKL, per germline. With V trimmed by 4 bases and J by 2 bases, 23 bases remained unmatched. CDR3 residues: CASSPLGGRGPGSGTTDTQYF. The CDR3 DNA is TGCGCCAGCAGCCCACTCGGGGGCAGGGGGCCGGGATCCGGAACCACAGATACGCAGTATTTT.

This chain connects TRBV7-2 to TRBJ2-5; maybe TRBD2 (7 bases). Germline CDR1 reads SGHTA; CDR2 reads FQGNSA. V lost 5 bases and J lost 5, with 12 bases in between. The CDR3 loop spans 13 amino acids. CDR3 bases: TGTGCCAGCAGCGTGCGGGGGCGGGAGACCCAGTACTTC. The encoded protein is CASSVRGRETQYF.

This chain links TRBV11-1 with TRBJ2-1; no clear D gene. V was clipped by 2 bases and J by 9 bases, with 11 bases between them. Germline V gives CDR1 SGHAT, CDR2 FQDESV (reference sequence). CDR3 length equals 13 residues. The CDR3 DNA reads TGTGCCAGCAGCTTAAGGAGCGAAGGTGAGCAGTTCTTC. Residues: CASSLRSEGEQFF.

The gene calls are TRBV6-5 and TRBJ1-6; D gene uncertain. The CDR3 has 14 amino acids. The V end was cut by 0 bases, the J end by 7 bases, with 7 bases between. Germline-derived CDR1 and CDR2 are MNHEY and SVGAGI. The CDR3 spells CASSYSPGNSPLHF. The CDR3, as DNA: TGTGCCAGCAGTTACTCGCCTGGAAATTCACCCCTCCACTTT.

J is TRBJ1-2 and V is TRBV7-3; D ambiguous. Between the trimmed V and J ends, which lost 5 bases and 7 bases, there was a span of 11 bases. Per germline, CDR1 SGHTA and CDR2 FQGTGA. This CDR3 spans 12 amino acids. CDR3 in amino acids: CASSLQGTGYTF. CDR3 coding DNA: TGTGCCAGCAGCCTTCAAGGTACTGGCTACACCTTC.

The V and J genes are TRBV2 and TRBJ1-1; a weak D match, TRBD1 (6 bases). This CDR3 has 15 residues. Looked up from germline, CDR1 is SNHLY and CDR2 is FYNNEI. Trimming took 7 bases from V and 2 from J, leaving 17 bases between them. CDR3 region: CASKSGTRDNTEAFF. CDR3 sequence (DNA): TGTGCCAGCAAAAGCGGGACACGGGACAACACTGAAGCTTTCTTT.

The rearrangement joins TRBV6-4 to TRBJ2-3; either TRBD1 or TRBD2 may supply D (5 bases each). Trimming took off 4 bases at V and 6 bases at J, with 5 bases between the two ends. The CDR3 totals 11 residues. In germline, CDR1 is MRHNA, CDR2 SNTAGT. The CDR3 loop is CASSGDDTQYF. The CDR3 nucleotides are TGTGCCAGCAGTGGGGACGATACGCAGTATTTT.

This clone showed up just once. This chain joins TRBV7-9 and TRBJ1-2, with 7 positions matching TRBD1. The CDR3 consists of 14 residues. Germline V gives CDR1 SEHNR, CDR2 FQNEAQ (reference sequence). V was pared by 5 bases and J by 0 bases, with 3 bases of the junction left unmatched. DNA of the CDR3: TGTGCCAGCAGCATAGGACAGGCTAACTATGGCTACACCTTC. It is translated as CASSIGQANYGYTF.

J is TRBJ1-2 and V is TRBV5-1; 9 nucleotides match TRBD1. The CDR3 has 16 amino acids. V lost 0 bases, J lost 7 bases, and 10 bases stayed unmatched. Germline assignment: CDR1 SGHRS and CDR2 YFSETQ. The CDR3 nucleotides are TGCGCCAGCAGCTTGGCAGCCGGACAGGGGTTTCTTGGCTACACCTTC. Protein sequence: CASSLAAGQGFLGYTF. Full variable domain (remainder filled in from reference TRBV5-1 and TRBJ1-2): KAGVTQTPRYLIKTRGQQVTLSCSPISGHRSVSWYQQTPGQGLQFLFEYFSETQRNKGNFPGRFSGRQFSNSRSEMNVSTLELGDSALYLCASSLAAGQGFLGYTFGSGTRLTVV.

The CDR3 bases are TGTGCCAGTATAGGCACCTTCTCTGGGGCCAACGTCCTGACTTTC. This codes for CASIGTFSGANVLTF. V usage is TRBV19 and J usage is TRBJ2-6; D gene ambiguous. V lost 7 bases, J lost 0 bases, and 10 bases lay in between. The CDR3 has 15 amino acids. Germline V gives CDR1 LNHDA, CDR2 SQIVND (reference sequence).

The chain carries TRBV5-8 and TRBJ2-7, with 8 bases fitting TRBD1. Germline V lookup: CDR1 SGHTS, CDR2 YDEGEE. CDR3 length: 15 amino acids. V gave up 0 bases and J gave up 5 bases; unmatched junction bases: 7. CDR3 residues: CASSLGAGGVDEQYF. DNA for the CDR3: TGTGCCAGCAGCTTGGGCGCAGGGGGCGTTGACGAGCAGTACTTC.

There are a few counts of this clone. The chain has TRBV7-9 and TRBJ1-1, with TRBD1 identical over 7 bases. Germline CDR1 and CDR2: SEHNR and FQNEAQ (reference sequence). This CDR3 spans 13 amino acids. V lost 1 base, J lost 10 bases, and 6 bases stayed unmatched. The CDR3 loop reads CASSLVATGRAFF. DNA of the CDR3: TGTGCCAGCAGCTTAGTTGCGACAGGGCGAGCTTTCTTT.

The chain uses TRBV7-9 and TRBJ2-7; 9 positions agree with TRBD1. The CDR3 is made up of 14 amino acids. V lost 2 bases and J lost 6; bases outside the gene matches: 5. CDR1 and CDR2 (germline): SEHNR, FQNEAQ (reference sequence). The CDR3 sequence is CASSLTGQGLEQYF. The CDR3 DNA reads TGTGCCAGCAGCTTAACGGGACAGGGCCTCGAGCAGTACTTC.

The chain recombines TRBV7-9 with TRBJ2-2; 9 positions match TRBD1. The CDR3 has 16 amino acids. Germline-derived CDR1 and CDR2 are SEHNR and FQNEAQ (reference sequence). J lost 4 bases, V lost 4 bases, and 7 bases had no gene match. The CDR3 protein is CASSSHRGQGTGELFF. The CDR3 region has the DNA TGTGCCAGCAGCTCCCACAGGGGGCAGGGCACCGGGGAGCTGTTTTTT.

The chain recombines TRBV27 with TRBJ1-2; the D gene is possibly TRBD1 (6 bases). The V and J ends lost 6 bases and 4 bases respectively, with 6 bases between them. The V gene's germline CDR1 is MNHEY and CDR2 SMNVEV (reference sequence). This CDR3 is built from 11 residues. The CDR3 spells CASRGGYGYTF. The DNA for the CDR3 is TGTGCCAGCAGAGGGGGCTATGGCTACACCTTC.

This clone was counted only a few times. CDR3 residues: CASSWDRGRENTIYF. Written as DNA, the CDR3 is TGTGCCAGCAGCTGGGACAGGGGGCGCGAAAACACCATATATTTT. The rearrangement links TRBV7-2 to TRBJ1-3; 12 nucleotides match TRBD1. CDR3 length: 15 residues. Germline trimming cut 4 bases from V and 6 bases from J; bases unmatched to any gene: 4. Germline lookup yields CDR1 SGHTA and CDR2 FQGNSA.